The clone carrying this TCR beta chain was seen only once. Its target is not known. This entry belongs to a study of shared clonotypes between healthy human individuals. Study-level findings and limits: For naive CD4 cells, 5% to 6.5% of clonotypes were shared across a few donors.

V shed 0 bases and J shed 0 bases, with 20 bases lying between them. Germline loops: CDR1 ENHRY, CDR2 SYGVKD. This CDR3 has 20 residues. CD4+ cell separation produced CD45RA+ naive and CD45RA-negative memory subsets. Assay runs were performed at deep level. Repertoires were generated with immunoSEQ multiplex PCR, while TCRdb's copy carries only in-frame clones and drops some. This table has nearly 1 million clones, over 75% appearing once. The origin of this receptor is a man younger than 35 in good health. Specimen: memory CD4+ T cells sorted from blood. Subset: CD45RA-negative fraction. The J gene is TRBJ2-2, the V gene TRBV10-3, with D possibly TRBD1 on 6 matching bases. The CDR3 nucleotides read TGTGCCATCAGTGAGTCGGGTCAGGGGTTAGCCCCCCCGAACACCGGGGAGCTGTTTTTT. Its translation: CAISESGQGLAPPNTGELFF.